This T cell receptor beta chain was identified in a study of blood T cells in healthy people across ages. Regarding the study as a whole: TCR beta diversity was tightly associated with the proportion of naive T cells. Comparison with aged donors showed that long-lived donors had more naive CD4+ cells and higher diversity.

A second PCR, run for about 7 to 11 cycles, used a sample-barcoded 5' primer plus a J-beta primer mix. TCRdb ran MiXCR on the 5' RACE reads and lists one entry per CDR3 protein. This sample has approximately 670,000 distinct CDR3 sequences; roughly 41% occur once, and the top ten carry 25% to 35%. This CDR3 comprises 13 residues. CDR1 is WSHSY and CDR2 is SAAADI in the germline V gene. With respect to this clonotype: The target antigen is unknown. The junction does not match germline at one end; this may be a read error.

This clonotype originated in an elderly man in good health. The V gene is TRBV10-2, the J gene TRBJ1-6; D is unclear. Sequencing used blood. This chain's CDR3 is CASSEKGNSPHHF. DNA of the CDR3: TGCGCCAGCAGTGAGAAGGGAAATTCACCCCACCACTTT.